These T cell receptor beta chains were read from a single sample in a study of human T cells and chemical hapten exposure. A single record per CDR3 protein comes from TCRdb applying MiXCR to the RACE reads. The sample consists of about 360,000 distinct CDR3 sequences, approximately 5% of them appearing once. Sample: whole blood, taken in connection with sensitization to the hapten diphenylcyclopropenone (DPC). The receptors were gathered from a woman aged 45-65 years with alopecia areata. Some clones in this sample may be carry-over from other donors' samples. CDR3s include the opening cysteine and the closing phenylalanine or tryptophan. A D gene is named only where the DNA matches it firmly. Only part of the rows carry a size: once, few, many, or a class if the clone is expanded.

abundance: many; v_gene: TRBV14; j_gene: TRBJ1-1; d_gene: .; len: 13; CDR3nt: TGTGCCAGCAGCCAAGATTTCAGCACTGAAGCTTTCTTT; CDR3aa: CASSQDFSTEAFF
abundance: few; v_gene: TRBV20-1; j_gene: TRBJ1-6; d_gene: TRBD1; len: 13; CDR3nt: TGCAGTGCTACCGGACAGGTTAATTCACCCCTCCACTTT; CDR3aa: CSATGQVNSPLHF
abundance: once; v_gene: TRBV5-1; j_gene: TRBJ1-1; d_gene: .; len: 15; CDR3nt: TGCGCCAGCAGGCGGACAACCCAAGGGGACACTGAAGCTTTCTTT; CDR3aa: CASRRTTQGDTEAFF
abundance: .; v_gene: TRBV7-9; j_gene: TRBJ1-2; d_gene: .; len: 16; CDR3nt: TGTGCCAGCAGCTCCACAAAAGGGGGGGCTGGCTATGGCTACACCTTC; CDR3aa: CASSSTKGGAGYGYTF
abundance: few; v_gene: TRBV30; j_gene: TRBJ2-3; d_gene: .; len: 12; CDR3nt: TGTGCCTGGAGTGTAACGGGAGATACGCAGTATTTT; CDR3aa: CAWSVTGDTQYF
abundance: many; v_gene: TRBV7-9; j_gene: TRBJ2-5; d_gene: .; len: 14; CDR3nt: TGTGCCAGCAGCTTAAAGGGAGCTGAAGAGACCCAGTACTTC; CDR3aa: CASSLKGAEETQYF
abundance: few; v_gene: TRBV12-3/TRBV12-4; j_gene: TRBJ1-2; d_gene: TRBD1; len: 14; CDR3nt: TGTGCCAGCAGTCCCGGGACAGGGCCCTATGGCTACACCTTC; CDR3aa: CASSPGTGPYGYTF
abundance: many; v_gene: TRBV9; j_gene: TRBJ2-7; d_gene: .; len: 14; CDR3nt: TGTGCCAGCAGCTCCGCGGTTGACAGCTACGAGCAGTACTTC; CDR3aa: CASSSAVDSYEQYF
abundance: many; v_gene: TRBV3-1; j_gene: TRBJ1-2; d_gene: .; len: 19; CDR3nt: TGTGCCAGCAGCCAAGTATCCCCGTACAGGGAGGACCCTAACTATGGCTACACCTTC; CDR3aa: CASSQVSPYREDPNYGYTF
abundance: many; v_gene: TRBV28; j_gene: TRBJ2-3; d_gene: .; len: 13; CDR3nt: TGTGCCAGCAGTTCTATCCTCGAGGATACGCAGTATTTT; CDR3aa: CASSSILEDTQYF